Following are 9 T cell receptor beta chains from one sample sequenced in a study of T cells in Graves' hyperthyroidism and ophthalmopathy (dated by TCRdb to between 2018 and 2020). The library relied on multiplex PCR. Data came from an Illumina HiSeq 2000. Amplification of TCR beta CDR3 regions was carried out from RNA transcripts. A first-round RT-PCR of the TCR CDR3 used the HTBI primer set with the Qiagen OneStep RT-PCR kit. TCRdb reanalyzed the raw reads on its own, using fastp at Q25 for trimming and MiXCR for clone calling, and kept in-frame beta chains. When rows share a CDR3 protein, they turn into one entry using the most common DNA and genes. The sample table holds 550,000 to 650,000 distinct CDR3 sequences, of which about 15% were seen once. The top ten clonotypes cover 5.5% to 7.5% of the sample. The sequenced material came from blood. These receptors all stem from a woman in her twenties or thirties with Graves' hyperthyroidism that later progressed to Graves' ophthalmopathy.

Many counts were recorded for this clonotype. The chain couples TRBV5-5 to TRBJ1-3; unclear D gene. The CDR3 length is 14 residues. The germline V gene has CDR1 SGHKS and CDR2 YYEKEE (reference sequence). Trimming removed 2 bases from V and 2 bases from J, with 8 bases in between. CDR3 DNA sequence: TGTGCCAGCAGCTTTTCCGGGGCTGGAAACACCATATATTTT. The encoded protein is CASSFSGAGNTIYF.

This clonotype was detected ten times or more. The chain joins TRBV7-8 to TRBJ2-1; 7 bases align to TRBD2. This CDR3 comprises 15 residues. Germline-derived CDR1 and CDR2 are SGHVS and FQNEAQ. V lost 5 bases to trimming and J lost 4 bases; unmatched junction nucleotides: 8. Here the CDR3 DNA reads TGTGCCAGCAGCCTAAGCAGCGGGATGTACAATGAGCAGTTCTTC. Protein sequence: CASSLSSGMYNEQFF.

This clonotype was recorded at least ten times. The chain has TRBV14 and TRBJ1-6; D is undetermined. The length of the CDR3 is 17 residues. Deletions cut 1 base from V and 2 bases from J, with 12 bases between. Germline loops: CDR1 SGHDN, CDR2 FVKESK. This CDR3 reads CASSQAASATYNSPLHF. CDR3 in DNA: TGTGCCAGCAGCCAAGCTGCGAGTGCCACCTATAATTCACCCCTCCACTTT.

This clonotype showed up many times. The DNA of the CDR3 is TGTGCCACCAGCCTATTCCCCCTCGGAGTACCCACTGGAAACACCATATATTTT. Translation gives CATSLFPLGVPTGNTIYF. The rearrangement uses TRBV15 and TRBJ1-3, with D unresolved. CDR3 size: 18 residues. Germline assignment: CDR1 LNHNV and CDR2 YYDKDF (reference sequence). V gave up 5 bases and J gave up 2 bases, with 22 bases separating them.

This clonotype was seen ten or more times. This sequence joins TRBV11-2 and TRBJ2-7, with 7 bases that match TRBD1. The CDR3 has 15 residues. From germline, CDR1 is SGHAT and CDR2 FQNNGV. J was trimmed by 0 bases and V by 3 bases; bases with no gene match: 5. CDR3 protein: CASSLDRSRSYEQYF. The CDR3 coding sequence is TGTGCCAGCAGCTTGGACAGGAGTCGCTCCTACGAGCAGTACTTC.

V and J are TRBV30 and TRBJ2-7, with TRBD1 matching over 9 bases. Trimming cost V 4 bases and J 5 bases; bases outside gene matches: 12. The CDR3 runs to 15 residues. Germline V gene lookup returns CDR1 GTSNPN and CDR2 SVGIG (reference sequence). DNA for the CDR3: TGTGCCTGGATCTCTACAGGGGGCGCCGCCGACGAGCAGTACTTC. It translates to CAWISTGGAADEQYF. The variable domain in full, with the rest retrieved from reference TRBV30 and TRBJ2-7, is SQTIHQWPATLVQPVGSPLSLECTVEGTSNPNLYWYRQAAGRGLQLLFYSVGIGQISSEVPQNLSASRPQDRQFILSSKKLLLSDSGFYLCAWISTGGAADEQYFGPGTRLTVT.

With regard to this clonotype: This clone may be a read error of a much larger clone one base away. The chain joins TRBV29-1 to TRBJ1-2, with D perhaps matching TRBD1 (6 bases). Trimming took 0 bases from V and 1 from J, leaving 21 bases between them. The germline V gene has CDR1 SQVTM and CDR2 ANQGSEA. The CDR3 is 18 amino acids. DNA of the CDR3: TGCAGCGTTGAAGATGCTTTTTTGTTCAACAGGGATAACTATGGCTACACCTTC. It codes for CSVEDAFLFNRDNYGYTF.

This clonotype appeared many times. This chain joins TRBV27 and TRBJ2-7; D call uncertain. The V end was cut by 5 bases, the J end by 3 bases, with 20 bases between. CDR3 size: 16 residues. CDR1 and CDR2 from the germline V gene are MNHEY and SMNVEV (reference sequence). DNA of the CDR3: TGTGCCAGCAGTCCACTACGCGTGCGAGCTCACTACGAGCAGTACTTC. It codes for CASSPLRVRAHYEQYF.

This clonotype was found many times. This rearrangement joins TRBV12-3 or TRBV12-4 to TRBJ2-2; 9 bases map to TRBD1. V lost 5 bases to trimming and J lost 5 bases; unmatched junction nucleotides: 15. The CDR3 runs to 18 residues. CDR3 nucleotide sequence: TGTGCCAGCAGTATTTTAACCAACGACAGGGGGGTGACCGGGGAGCTGTTTTTT. It translates to CASSILTNDRGVTGELFF.